This T cell receptor (beta chain) was found in a study of cytomegalovirus exposure and HLA in healthy donors. The study sampled nominally healthy donors, though unrecorded immune exposures were likely. From germline, CDR1 is SGHRS and CDR2 YFSETQ. This CDR3 is built from 15 residues. Germline trimming cut 4 bases from V and 5 bases from J; bases unmatched to any gene: 4. Points from the study as a whole: Common viral pathogens seemed, in a later analysis, to connect with several of the most significant clusters. Some V segments could not be told apart, so they were left out, TRBV6-2 and TRBV6-3 among them. Most TCR sequences were uncommon, yet certain public TCRs appeared in many donors.

Points on this clone: Antigen: not known.

Use of 60 Vbeta and 13 Jbeta primers characterized the PCR. Clones were sequenced by immunoSEQ multiplex PCR, and TCRdb holds only the in-frame ones, with some missing. The table records 100,000 or so clones, around two thirds of them present only once. Sequencing was done on a sample of PBMCs. This chain uses TRBV5-1 with TRBJ2-5; TRBD2 agrees at 14 bases. The sequence came from a man over 45 in good health and CMV-seropositive. As DNA, the CDR3 is TGCGCCAGCAGCCAAGGACTAGCGGGAGGCGAGACCCAGTACTTC. Amino acids: CASSQGLAGGETQYF.